This record looks at one T cell receptor beta chain sequence and its context. Authors' methods: After removing out-of-frame reads, 2,204,828 distinct TCRbeta sequences remained. Using immunoSEQ multiplex PCR, the repertoire was profiled, and TCRdb retains in-frame clones only, with some absent. That table furnishes V, J and clone size, whereas the DNA furnished D and trimming. Of tens of thousands of clones in the sample, 78% were seen once. This record belongs to a study of memory CD4+ T cells and cytomegalovirus serostatus. Per germline, CDR1 MNHEY and CDR2 SVGAGI. V lost 6 bases to trimming and J lost 4 bases, with 12 bases between them. This CDR3 spans 13 amino acids. Single viable CD3+CD4+CD8-CD45RO+ cells were sorted as the memory CD4+ T cells. CD4+ T cells were isolated by positive magnetic selection.

The rearrangement joins TRBV6-5 to TRBJ1-2; no reliable D call. The receptor comes from an adult in good health and CMV-seronegative. Sequenced sample: memory CD4+ T cells from blood. The CDR3 loop reads CASRDPGGYGYTF. In DNA form, the CDR3 reads TGTGCCAGCAGGGATCCAGGAGGCTATGGCTACACCTTC.